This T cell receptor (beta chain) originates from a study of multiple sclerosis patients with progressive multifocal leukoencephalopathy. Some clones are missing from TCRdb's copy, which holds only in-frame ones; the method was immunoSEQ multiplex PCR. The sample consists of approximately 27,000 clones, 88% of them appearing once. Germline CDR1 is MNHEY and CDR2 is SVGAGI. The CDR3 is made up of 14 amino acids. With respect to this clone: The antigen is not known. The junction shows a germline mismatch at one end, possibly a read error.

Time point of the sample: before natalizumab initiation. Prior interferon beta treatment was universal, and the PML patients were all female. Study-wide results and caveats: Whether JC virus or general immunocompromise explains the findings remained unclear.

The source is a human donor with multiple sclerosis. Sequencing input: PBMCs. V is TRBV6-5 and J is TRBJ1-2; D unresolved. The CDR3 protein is CASSYSLKRWEESF. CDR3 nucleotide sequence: TGTGCCAGCAGTTACTCTTTGAAGCGGTGGGAAGAATCCTTC.